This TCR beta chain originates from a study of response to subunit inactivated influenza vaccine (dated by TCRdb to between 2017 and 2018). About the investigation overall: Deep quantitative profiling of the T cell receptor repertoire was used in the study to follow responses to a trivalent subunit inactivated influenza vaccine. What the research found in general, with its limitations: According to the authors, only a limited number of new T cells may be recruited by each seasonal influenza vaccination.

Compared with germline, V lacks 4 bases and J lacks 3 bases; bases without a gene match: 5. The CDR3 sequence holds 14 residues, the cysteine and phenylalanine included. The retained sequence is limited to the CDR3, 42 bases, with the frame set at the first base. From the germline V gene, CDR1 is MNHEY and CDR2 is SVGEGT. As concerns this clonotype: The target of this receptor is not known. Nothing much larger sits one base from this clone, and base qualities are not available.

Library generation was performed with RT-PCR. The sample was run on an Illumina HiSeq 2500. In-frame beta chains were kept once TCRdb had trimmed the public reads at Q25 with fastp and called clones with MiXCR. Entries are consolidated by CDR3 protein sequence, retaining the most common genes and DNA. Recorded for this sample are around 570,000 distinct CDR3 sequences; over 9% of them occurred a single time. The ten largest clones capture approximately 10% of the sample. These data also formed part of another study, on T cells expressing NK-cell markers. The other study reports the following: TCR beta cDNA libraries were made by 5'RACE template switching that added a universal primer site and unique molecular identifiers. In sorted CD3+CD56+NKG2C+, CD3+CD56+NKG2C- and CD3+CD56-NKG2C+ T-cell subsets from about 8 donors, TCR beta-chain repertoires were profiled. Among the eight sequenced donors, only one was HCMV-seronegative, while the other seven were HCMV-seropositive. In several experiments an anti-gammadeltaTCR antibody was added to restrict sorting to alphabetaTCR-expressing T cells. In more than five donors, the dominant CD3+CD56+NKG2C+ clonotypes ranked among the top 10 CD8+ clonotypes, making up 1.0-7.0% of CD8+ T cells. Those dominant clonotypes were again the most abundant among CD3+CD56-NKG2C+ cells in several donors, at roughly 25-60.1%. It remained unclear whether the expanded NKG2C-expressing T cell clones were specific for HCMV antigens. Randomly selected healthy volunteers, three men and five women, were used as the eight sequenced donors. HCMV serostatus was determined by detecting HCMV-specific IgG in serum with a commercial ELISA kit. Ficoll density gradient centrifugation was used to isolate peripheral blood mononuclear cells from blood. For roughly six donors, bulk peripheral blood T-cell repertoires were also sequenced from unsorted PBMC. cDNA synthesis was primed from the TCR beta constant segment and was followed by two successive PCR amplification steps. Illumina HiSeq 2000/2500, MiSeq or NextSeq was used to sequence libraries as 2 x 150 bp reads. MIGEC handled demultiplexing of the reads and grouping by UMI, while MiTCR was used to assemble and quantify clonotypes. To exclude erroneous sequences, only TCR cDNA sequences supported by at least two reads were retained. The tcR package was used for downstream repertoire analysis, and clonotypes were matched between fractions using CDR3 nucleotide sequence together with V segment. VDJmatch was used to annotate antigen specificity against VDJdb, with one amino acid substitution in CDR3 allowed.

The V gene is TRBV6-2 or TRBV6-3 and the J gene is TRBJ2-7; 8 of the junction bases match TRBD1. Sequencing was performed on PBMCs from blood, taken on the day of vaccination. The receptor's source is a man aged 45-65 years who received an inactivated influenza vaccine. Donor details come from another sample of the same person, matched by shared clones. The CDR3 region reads CASSSWTGYYEQYF. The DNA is TGTGCCAGCAGTTCATGGACAGGGTACTACGAGCAGTACTTC.